These T cell receptor beta chains were read from a single sample in a study of blood T cell repertoires in COVID-19. The method was immunoSEQ multiplex PCR; TCRdb's version includes in-frame clones alone and lacks a portion of them. The table shows hundreds of thousands of clones, with approximately 80% occurring only once. Sequenced material: peripheral blood. The receptor source for this set is a human donor in a cohort sampled during active COVID-19. Both conserved end residues are part of each CDR3. Each record gives: V gene, D gene, clone size, J gene, CDR3 DNA, CDR3 protein. The D gene is left open where the match is weak. Only some rows state a clone size, as once, few, many or a class for expanded clones.

TRBV9	NA	NA	TRBJ1-2	TGTGCCAGCAGCTTCCGGACAGCTAACTATGGCTACACCTTC	CASSFRTANYGYTF
TRBV12-3/TRBV12-4	NA	NA	TRBJ1-6	TGTGCCAGCAGTTTTGGCCGATCACCCCTCCACTTT	CASSFGRSPLHF
TRBV21-1	NA	NA	TRBJ1-5	TGTGCCAGCAGCCTAGTATACGGTAGGCCCCAGCATTTT	CASSLVYGRPQHF
TRBV7-8	TRBD2	NA	TRBJ2-1	TGTGCCAGCAGCTTAACCCTCAAGCGGGGGGATGAGCAGTTCTTC	CASSLTLKRGDEQFF
TRBV29-1	NA	NA	TRBJ1-1	TGCAGCGTTCGTAACACTGAAGCTTTCTTT	CSVRNTEAFF
TRBV7-8	TRBD1	NA	TRBJ1-2	TGTGCCAGCAGCTTAGCGCGGGACAGACTGAACTATGGCTACACCTTC	CASSLARDRLNYGYTF
TRBV12-3/TRBV12-4	NA	NA	TRBJ1-1	TGTGCCAGTGCGGGGGCTTTCTTT	CASAGAFF
TRBV9	TRBD2	NA	TRBJ2-1	TGTGCCAGCAGCGTAGACCCTCTAGCGGGAGTAAGGAATGAGCAGTTCTTC	CASSVDPLAGVRNEQFF
TRBV6-2/TRBV6-3	NA	NA	TRBJ2-4	TGTGCCAGCAGTTACTCAGGGCAGGGAAGAGAATTTGGCAAAAACATTCAGTACTTC	CASSYSGQGREFGKNIQYF
TRBV18	NA	NA	TRBJ2-1	TGTGCCAGCTCACCCCAAAGGACTTCCCGCGTCTACAATGAGCAGTTCTTC	CASSPQRTSRVYNEQFF
TRBV6-6	TRBD1	NA	TRBJ2-2	TGTGCCAGCAGTCCCCGGGACAGGGCCCGAGGGACCGGGGAGCTGTTTTTT	CASSPRDRARGTGELFF
TRBV7-6	TRBD2	NA	TRBJ2-3	TGTGCCAGCAGCTTACTAGCGGGGGCCCGTACAATTTTCACAGATACGCAGTATTTT	CASSLLAGARTIFTDTQYF
TRBV15	NA	NA	TRBJ2-2	TGTGCCACCCAACGAGACTGGTCCGGGGAGCTGTTTTTT	CATQRDWSGELFF
TRBV5-4	NA	NA	TRBJ2-5	TGTGCCAGCAGCCTGGGGGGCCTGATAGAGACCCAGTACTTC	CASSLGGLIETQYF
TRBV28	TRBD1	NA	TRBJ1-4	TGTGCCAGCAGGCCGACAGGGGGCTATGAAAAACTGTTTTTT	CASRPTGGYEKLFF
TRBV19	NA	NA	TRBJ2-7	TGTGCCAGTAGTCTCAGGGGACCCCCCTACGAGCAGTACTTC	CASSLRGPPYEQYF
TRBV19	TRBD1	NA	TRBJ2-2	TGTGCCAGTAGTATGGGACAGACGAACACCGGGGAGCTGTTTTTT	CASSMGQTNTGELFF
TRBV6-5	TRBD1	NA	TRBJ1-2	TGTGCCAGCAGTTACTCCACCGGGACAGGAGTCTATGGCTACACCTTC	CASSYSTGTGVYGYTF
TRBV3-1/TRBV3-2	NA	NA	TRBJ2-6	TGTGCCAGCAGCCAAGATAGGGGTTACTCTGGGGCCAACGTCCTGACTTTC	CASSQDRGYSGANVLTF
TRBV15	TRBD1	few	TRBJ2-3	TGTGCCACCAGCAGCGTTACAGGGGGCGGGGCAGATACGCAGTATTTT	CATSSVTGGGADTQYF
TRBV7-9	NA	NA	TRBJ2-5	TGTGCCAGCAGCATGTGGACAGAGCAAGAGACCCAGTACTTC	CASSMWTEQETQYF
TRBV3-1/TRBV3-2	NA	once	TRBJ2-3	TGTGCCAGCAGCCAAGACCCTACTAGCGATACGCAGTATTTT	CASSQDPTSDTQYF
TRBV14	NA	NA	TRBJ1-6	TGTGCCAGCAGCCACCTAAGAAGTGATAATTCACCCCTCCACTTT	CASSHLRSDNSPLHF
TRBV27	TRBD1	NA	TRBJ2-1	TGTGCCAGCAGTTTATTTACCGGGACAGGGTCCTCCTACAATGAGCAGTTCTTC	CASSLFTGTGSSYNEQFF
TRBV7-2	NA	NA	TRBJ2-7	TGTGCCAGCAGCTTAGGCGGGGGAGGGGGACCCTACGAGCAGTACTTC	CASSLGGGGGPYEQYF
TRBV6-1	TRBD1	NA	TRBJ2-5	TGTGCCAGCAGTGATTACAGGGGGCTGGAGACCCAGTACTTC	CASSDYRGLETQYF